This T cell receptor beta chain was sequenced during a study of blood T cell repertoires in COVID-19 (dated by TCRdb to 2020 to 2022). Study-wide context: Samples covering the acute and convalescent phases of COVID-19 were provided by collaborators in the United States, Italy and Spain. Where available, HLA class I and class II types were obtained from metadata supplied by the sample provider rather than from assay-based typing. The repertoires were made available in a free public database intended to serve as a resource for research on the immune response to SARS-CoV-2. Subjects who had been exposed to COVID-19, were actively infected with it, or had recovered from it provided the deeply sampled blood TCRbeta repertoires that made up the dataset. Samples were obtained from the ongoing ImmuneRACE study (first 160 participants) and from 1,254 subjects provided by 6 global collaborators. The material from the prospective study consisted of cDNA or gDNA derived from T cells, B-cell-depleted T cells, or PBMCs. Nearly every sample came with metadata listing a de-identified subject ID, COVID-19 status, age in years and sex. Paper-wide results and their limitations: The amount of clinical and demographic metadata varied by source and participant and was provided uncurated.

One collaborating source in Seattle enrolled patients while the patients were actively infected and followed the patients over time throughout the course of disease. Each collaborating institution followed its own protocols to collect whole blood in K2EDTA tubes. For TCRbeta analysis, collaborators shipped samples in one of three forms: frozen whole blood, isolated PBMCs, or DNA extracted from either of those sample types. Concerning this clone: The target of this receptor is not known. Base qualities are not provided; no much larger clone lies one nucleotide away.

TCRbeta CDR3 regions were amplified from genomic DNA using the immunoSEQ Assay, a bias-controlled multiplex PCR. The authors' analysis ran thus. Within the assay, amplification of reference gene primers was used to estimate how many nucleated cells each sample contained. Sequence reads were collapsed and filtered to measure the absolute abundance of every unique TCRbeta CDR3 rearrangement. For each sample, productive Simpson clonality was calculated by taking the square root of Simpson's diversity index across productive rearrangements. In its TCRdb copy, this immuneACCESS table keeps in-frame sequences only and misses some clones. Where compared with another copy, unresolved V genes explain less than half of these, and the others have no known cause. The DNA was the basis for D and trimming; V, J and clone size are from that table. The sample includes 500,000 to 600,000 clones, with approximately 88% observed a single time. The ten largest account for roughly 8.3% of the sample.

Unmatched junction bases come to 2, with V trimmed by 6 bases and J by 5 bases. From the cysteine up to the phenylalanine, the CDR3 has a length of 13 residues. Only the CDR3 portion is preserved as DNA: 39 bases, with reading frame beginning at the first base. The germline V gene specifies SGHTA as CDR1 and FQGNSA as CDR2. Sequencing used peripheral blood. The TCR was taken from a woman aged 50 to 60 with COVID-19, enrolled during active disease. This chain joins TRBV7-2 to TRBJ1-4, and 8 junction bases match TRBD1. The DNA reads TGTGCCAGCAGTAGGGACAGGAATGAAAAACTGTTTTTT. It translates to CASSRDRNEKLFF.